The 26 T cell receptor beta chains below all came from one sample that was sequenced in a study of identical twins (TCRdb year 2016). The library was produced with 5' RACE. The instrument given in TCRdb is Illumina HiSeq 2000. TCRdb trimmed public reads at Q25 via fastp, called clones via MiXCR and kept in-frame beta chains. CDR3 protein sequences are deduplicated, and each keeps its most common genes and DNA. The sample includes 750,000 to 950,000 distinct CDR3 sequences, with 9% to 15% observed a single time. The ten top clones hold around 1.5% of the sample. The same sample was also used in a study of yellow fever vaccine responses in identical twins.

The sequenced material came from PBMCs. The receptors were sampled from a woman between 18 and 29 years old in good health.

This clonotype was found a few times. J is TRBJ2-3 and V is TRBV12-3 or TRBV12-4, with 10 bases aligning to TRBD2. CDR3 length: 15 residues. The ends lost 5 bases at V and 5 bases at J; junction bases unmatched: 7. The CDR3 nucleotides are TGTGCCAGCAGTGACCTCGGGACTAGCGTAGATACGCAGTATTTT. It codes for CASSDLGTSVDTQYF.

The chain employs TRBV21-1 and TRBJ1-1. TRBV21-1 is described as a pseudogene. This CDR3 has 14 amino acids. The CDR3 protein is CASSKKKTYTEAFF. The CDR3 coding sequence is TGTGCCAGCAGCAAAAAAAAGACGTACACTGAAGCTTTCTTT.

This clonotype was picked up many times. The rearrangement uses TRBV15 and TRBJ2-2, with no clear D. Germline CDR1 and CDR2: LNHNV and YYDKDF (reference sequence). The CDR3 extends over 11 amino acids. The ends were cut back, 5 bases at V and 3 bases at J, with 1 base in the middle. The CDR3 nucleotides read TGTGCCACCAGCTACACCGGGGAGCTGTTTTTT. Protein: CATSYTGELFF. The full variable domain, rest sourced from reference TRBV15 and TRBJ2-2, is DAMVIQNPRYQVTQFGKPVTLSCSQTLNHNVMYWYQQKSSQAPKLLFHYYDKDFNNEADTPDNFQSRRPNTSFCFLDIRSPGLGDTAMYLCATSYTGELFFGEGSRLTVL.

This clonotype was counted only a few times. The genes are TRBV7-9 and TRBJ2-1, with TRBD2 matching 7 bases. From germline, CDR1 is SEHNR and CDR2 FQNEAQ (reference sequence). This CDR3 is built from 13 residues. V lost 10 bases, J lost 8 bases, and 11 bases stayed unmatched. CDR3 protein: CATDGGRHYEQFF. CDR3 sequence (DNA): TGTGCCACCGACGGGGGGAGACACTATGAGCAGTTCTTC.

There are a few counts of this clonotype. The chain's CDR3 is CASSEAGDSRSPLHF. The CDR3 DNA reads TGTGCCAGCAGTGAAGCTGGGGACTCGCGTTCACCCCTCCACTTT. The chain joins TRBV6-1 to TRBJ1-6; TRBD1 is a possible D gene (5 bases). Germline assignment: CDR1 MNHNS and CDR2 SASEGT. The V and J ends lost 0 bases and 9 bases respectively, with 12 bases between them. This CDR3 is built from 15 residues.

The chain has TRBV28 and TRBJ2-4, with 8 positions matching TRBD1. V was pared by 5 bases and J by 4 bases, with 4 bases of the junction left unmatched. The germline V gene has CDR1 MDHEN and CDR2 SYDVKM. The CDR3 runs to 14 residues. The CDR3 sequence is CASSGQGAKNIQYF. CDR3 nucleotides: TGTGCCAGCAGTGGTCAGGGGGCGAAAAACATTCAGTACTTC.

The sample holds one count of this clonotype. The J gene is TRBJ2-7, the V gene TRBV10-3; 13 bases are shared with TRBD2. Trimming removed 7 bases from V and 3 bases from J; junction bases left unmatched: 3. The CDR3 is 14 amino acids. The germline V gene has CDR1 ENHRY and CDR2 SYGVKD. This CDR3 reads CAITRTSGSYEQYF. The CDR3 region has the DNA TGTGCCATCACCCGGACTAGCGGGAGCTACGAGCAGTACTTC.

The CDR3, as DNA: TGTGCCAGCAGCTCACCCGGGCTCCCGCCCGTCCATGAGCAGTTCTTC. This sequence encodes CASSSPGLPPVHEQFF. The chain carries TRBV5-5 and TRBJ2-1; no clear D gene. The CDR3 is 16 amino acids. Germline V gene sequence: CDR1 SGHKS, CDR2 YYEKEE (reference sequence). The ends were cut back, 3 bases at V and 8 bases at J, with 21 bases in the middle. Full variable domain (rest looked up from reference TRBV5-5 and TRBJ2-1): DAGVTQSPTHLIKTRGQQVTLRCSPISGHKSVSWYQQVLGQGPQFIFQYYEKEERGRGNFPDRFSARQFPNYSSELNVNALLLGDSALYLCASSSPGLPPVHEQFFGPGTRLTVL.

There are a few counts of this clonotype. The rearrangement links TRBV12-3 or TRBV12-4 to TRBJ2-2, with TRBD2 as a possible D gene (6 bases). Trimming took off 11 bases at V and 0 bases at J, with 10 bases between the two ends. This CDR3 spans 13 amino acids. CDR3 residues: CARPGANTGELFF. The DNA of the CDR3 is TGTGCCCGCCCGGGAGCGAACACCGGGGAGCTGTTTTTT.

This clonotype was seen only a few times. This chain connects TRBV14 to TRBJ1-1, with D tentatively TRBD1 (6 bases). The germline V and J ends were trimmed by 0 bases and 1 base, with 12 bases remaining between them. Germline V gives CDR1 SGHDN, CDR2 FVKESK. The length of the CDR3 is 16 residues. The CDR3 nucleotides are TGTGCCAGCAGCCAAGATTGGGGGGGCAGGAACACTGAAGCTTTCTTT. Its protein product is CASSQDWGGRNTEAFF.

This clonotype was seen ten or more times. The V and J genes are TRBV12-3 or TRBV12-4 and TRBJ2-4; D unresolved. V lost 3 bases and J lost 1, with 19 bases in between. The CDR3 consists of 18 residues. The CDR3 reads CASSFVPLVVKAKNIQYF. CDR3 coding DNA: TGTGCCAGCAGTTTCGTCCCCCTAGTGGTAAAGGCCAAAAACATTCAGTACTTC.

CDR3 loop: CASRDSPLGTGELFF. In DNA, the CDR3 is TGTGCCAGCAGGGACAGTCCCCTTGGCACCGGGGAGCTGTTTTTT. This chain links TRBV28 with TRBJ2-2, with a weak D call TRBD1 (6 bases). Germline-derived CDR1 and CDR2 are MDHEN and SYDVKM. V dropped 6 bases and J dropped 4 bases, with 15 bases sitting between them. The CDR3 has 15 residues.

This clonotype was recorded a few times. This chain links TRBV2 with TRBJ2-3; 8 nucleotides line up with TRBD2. CDR1 and CDR2 (germline): SNHLY, FYNNEI. This CDR3 comprises 14 residues. Trimming cost V 5 bases and J 4 bases; bases outside gene matches: 5. CDR3 nucleotides: TGTGCCAGCAGTTACGGGGGGGCCCCAGATACGCAGTATTTT. Residues: CASSYGGAPDTQYF.

This clonotype appeared many times. The chain couples TRBV14 to TRBJ1-1; D not certain. Germline CDR1 and CDR2: SGHDN and FVKESK. The V end was cut by 4 bases, the J end by 3 bases, with 15 bases between. The CDR3 covers 15 residues. CDR3 in amino acids: CASSPHLRRDTEAFF. The CDR3 DNA follows: TGTGCCAGCAGCCCGCACCTTCGGAGGGACACTGAAGCTTTCTTT.

This clonotype was counted many times. J is TRBJ2-3 and V is TRBV4-1; 7 bases align to TRBD2. The germline V gene encodes CDR1 MGHRA and CDR2 YSYEKL. The V and J ends lost 1 base and 1 base, in that order; junction bases with no gene match: 2. This CDR3 comprises 15 residues. CDR3 residues: CASSQGTRGTDTQYF. In DNA form, the CDR3 reads TGCGCCAGCAGCCAAGGGACTAGAGGCACAGATACGCAGTATTTT.

The CDR3 reads CASSLGDRGYYSNQPQHF. The CDR3 bases are TGTGCCAGCAGTCTCGGAGACAGGGGATATTATAGCAATCAGCCCCAGCATTTT. The chain recombines TRBV12-3 or TRBV12-4 with TRBJ1-5; 8 nucleotides match TRBD1. Trimming took 5 bases from V and 0 from J; bases not matched to a gene: 12. The CDR3 runs to 18 residues.

This clonotype appeared a few times. CDR3 bases: TGTGCCAGCAGCCAACAGGGGGCCACAGATACGCAGTATTTT. Translating it yields CASSQQGATDTQYF. This chain uses TRBV3-1 with TRBJ2-3, with TRBD1 matching 8 bases. The V segment lost 2 bases and the J segment 2 bases; nucleotides outside the gene matches: 0. The CDR3 consists of 14 residues. The V gene's germline CDR1 is LGHDT and CDR2 YNNKEL (reference sequence).

CDR3 region: CASSSLGTLSSYNEQFF. The CDR3, as DNA: TGTGCCAGCAGTTCCCTCGGGACGTTGAGCTCCTACAATGAGCAGTTCTTC. J is TRBJ2-1 and V is TRBV6-5; possibly TRBD1 or TRBD2 for D (5 bases each). Germline V gives CDR1 MNHEY, CDR2 SVGAGI. This CDR3 comprises 17 residues. Trimming removed 4 bases at V and 0 bases at J, with 16 bases between.

In its sample, this clonotype was seen a few times. This chain connects TRBV5-1 to TRBJ2-3; unclear D gene. V lost 4 bases and J 1 base, leaving 10 bases between the germline ends. This CDR3 contains 14 residues. The germline CDR1 and CDR2 sequences are SGHRS and YFSETQ. The CDR3 region is CASSRLGGTDTQYF. CDR3 sequence (DNA): TGCGCCAGCAGCCGTTTGGGTGGCACAGATACGCAGTATTTT.

The rearrangement joins TRBV7-3 to TRBJ2-1, with 8 bases that match TRBD2. Trimming took 5 bases from V and 6 from J; bases not matched to a gene: 6. The CDR3 is made up of 14 amino acids. Germline loops: CDR1 SGHTA, CDR2 FQGTGA. This chain's CDR3 is CASSQREMVNEQFF. CDR3 coding DNA: TGTGCCAGCAGCCAGCGGGAGATGGTCAATGAGCAGTTCTTC.

This clonotype was seen more than once but under ten times. J is TRBJ2-3 and V is TRBV24-1; the D gene could be TRBD1 or TRBD2 (5 bases each). The CDR3 spans 16 residues. Deletions cut 5 bases from V and 1 base from J, with 15 bases between. Germline V gene sequence: CDR1 KGHDR, CDR2 SFDVKD. The CDR3, as DNA: TGTGCCACCAGTGTACCGGGACCCTGGGGCACAGATACGCAGTATTTT. Translating it yields CATSVPGPWGTDTQYF.

This clonotype was counted a few times. The chain is built from TRBV11-2 and TRBJ2-7, with D perhaps matching TRBD1 (8 bases). This CDR3 has 14 amino acids. V was pared by 5 bases and J by 2 bases, with 13 bases between. CDR1 is SGHAT, CDR2 FQNNGV, per germline. CDR3 loop: CASSLTGGAYEQYV. The CDR3 DNA sequence: TGTGCCAGCAGCCTTACAGGGGGGGCCTACGAGCAGTACGTC.

V gene TRBV6-1 combines with J gene TRBJ1-1; D is unresolved. Germline loops: CDR1 MNHNS, CDR2 SASEGT. The V end was cut by 5 bases, the J end by 5 bases, with 12 bases between. This CDR3 spans 13 amino acids. The CDR3 here is CASSPAVGTEAFF. In DNA, the CDR3 is TGTGCCAGCAGTCCCGCGGTGGGAACTGAAGCTTTCTTT.

V usage is TRBV12-3 or TRBV12-4 and J usage is TRBJ1-2, with a tentative D call TRBD1 (5 bases). The CDR3 runs to 14 residues. Deletions cut 1 base from V and 8 bases from J, with 14 bases between. In nucleotides, the CDR3 is TGTGCCAGCAGTTTAGTCCAGGGTTCGGGCGGCTACACCTTC. Its protein is CASSLVQGSGGYTF.

The V gene is TRBV29-1, the J gene TRBJ1-1; 8 bases line up with TRBD1. The CDR3 sequence is 14 residues long. Per germline, CDR1 SQVTM and CDR2 ANQGSEA. J gave up 1 base and V 6 bases, and 7 bases lay outside the gene matches. The CDR3 protein is CSVIDRGQNTEAFF. The CDR3 coding sequence is TGCAGCGTCATCGACAGGGGCCAGAACACTGAAGCTTTCTTT.

This clonotype showed up just a few times. CDR3 sequence reads: CASSPPQGRGETQYF. CDR3 nucleotide sequence: TGTGCCAGCTCACCACCACAGGGGCGAGGAGAGACCCAGTACTTC. V usage is TRBV18 and J usage is TRBJ2-5; 7 bases match TRBD1. Germline V gene lookup returns CDR1 KGHSH and CDR2 LQKENI. After removal of 0 bases from V and 4 bases from J, the junction contained 5 bases not matched to a gene. The CDR3 loop spans 15 amino acids.